The next 27 T cell receptor beta chains were all read from a single sample in a study of neurological immune-mediated disorders. TCRdb re-called the 5' RACE reads through MiXCR, storing one row per CDR3 protein. This table has over 35,000 distinct CDR3 sequences, 9.5% to 15% appearing once. Sequenced material: PBMCs. The receptor source for this set is a female donor in good health.

J is TRBJ2-5 and V is TRBV20-1, with D unclear. Germline V gene data show CDR1 as DFQATT and CDR2 as SNEGSKA (reference sequence). The CDR3 has 13 amino acids. The CDR3 sequence: CSPLRTEREKQYF. DNA of the CDR3: TGCAGCCCGCTAAGAACAGAGAGAGAGAAACAGTACTTC.

Many counts were recorded for this clonotype. The chain joins TRBV2 to TRBJ2-7, with TRBD2 matching 14 bases. The germline CDR1 and CDR2 sequences are SNHLY and FYNNEI. V lost 6 bases, J lost 4 bases, and 2 bases stayed unmatched. This CDR3 is 14 amino acids long. The CDR3: CASRGTSGGYEQYF. DNA for the CDR3: TGTGCCAGCAGGGGGACTAGCGGGGGTTACGAGCAGTACTTC.

This clonotype was detected ten times or more. The J gene is TRBJ1-6, the V gene TRBV3-1; D ambiguous. Germline V lookup: CDR1 LGHDT, CDR2 YNNKEL (reference sequence). This CDR3 is built from 17 residues. The V end was cut by 0 bases, the J end by 4 bases, with 13 bases between. CDR3 amino acids: CASSQERISAYNSPLHF. The CDR3 region has the DNA TGTGCCAGCAGCCAAGAAAGGATTTCAGCGTATAATTCACCCCTCCACTTT.

This clonotype was picked up a small number of times. The gene calls are TRBV11-2 and TRBJ2-5; possible D gene TRBD1, 6 bases. Germline CDR1 is SGHAT and CDR2 is FQNNGV. Trimming left V 2 bases short and J 5 bases short, with 15 bases between. This CDR3 has 15 amino acids. CDR3 sequence: CASSLRRQGSETQYF. The CDR3 coding sequence is TGTGCCAGCAGCTTAAGACGGCAGGGGTCCGAGACCCAGTACTTC. Using reference TRBV11-2 and TRBJ2-5 for the parts outside the CDR3, the full variable domain is EAGVAQSPRYKIIEKRQSVAFWCNPISGHATLYWYQQILGQGPKLLIQFQNNGVVDDSQLPKDRFSAERLKGVDSTLKIQPAKLEDSAVYLCASSLRRQGSETQYFGPGTRLLVL.

This clonotype was seen at least ten times. The chain recombines TRBV27 with TRBJ1-4; D remains unclear. This CDR3 has 14 amino acids. The ends were cut back, 6 bases at V and 7 bases at J, with 15 bases in the middle. Germline V gives CDR1 MNHEY, CDR2 SMNVEV (reference sequence). The CDR3 region is CASRKRNGFEKLFF. The CDR3 DNA is TGTGCCAGCAGAAAAAGGAACGGATTTGAAAAACTGTTTTTT.

This clonotype was observed many times. The chain couples TRBV6-5 to TRBJ1-1, with 9 bases matching TRBD1. Germline V gene lookup returns CDR1 MNHEY and CDR2 SVGAGI. The CDR3 is 14 residues long. V lost 5 bases to trimming and J lost 4 bases; unmatched junction nucleotides: 5. The CDR3 spells CASSPRQGGTEAFF. The CDR3 DNA reads TGTGCCAGCAGTCCAAGACAGGGGGGCACTGAAGCTTTCTTT.

The table lists this clonotype with many counts. The chain is built from TRBV15 and TRBJ2-1; weak D call: TRBD2 (6 bases). Germline V gene data show CDR1 as LNHNV and CDR2 as YYDKDF (reference sequence). Trimming left V 4 bases short and J 8 bases short, with 12 bases between. This CDR3 comprises 13 residues. Here the CDR3 reads CATSNRSGDEQFF. CDR3 in DNA: TGTGCCACCAGCAACCGTAGCGGCGATGAGCAGTTCTTC.

In its sample, this clonotype was seen many times. The chain has TRBV27 and TRBJ2-7, with TRBD2 identical over 7 bases. The germline CDR1 and CDR2 sequences are MNHEY and SMNVEV (reference sequence). Trimming at V came to 6 bases and at J to 5 bases, leaving 13 bases not matched to a gene. This CDR3 is 15 amino acids long. The CDR3 nucleotides are TGTGCCAGCAGGCGGGGGAGAGGCCCTATCCACGAGCAGTACTTC. As protein: CASRRGRGPIHEQYF.

The table lists this clonotype with many counts. The V and J genes are TRBV5-1 and TRBJ2-1; D not certain. Deletions cut 6 bases from V and 0 bases from J, with 10 bases between. CDR3 length equals 14 residues. Germline CDR1 reads SGHRS; CDR2 reads YFSETQ. In DNA form, the CDR3 reads TGCGCCAGCACTTCGCCAAACTCCTACAATGAGCAGTTCTTC. Its translation: CASTSPNSYNEQFF.

This clonotype was observed a few times. The genes are TRBV19 and TRBJ1-4; the D gene is possibly TRBD1 (6 bases). This CDR3 has 12 amino acids. Germline CDR1 and CDR2: LNHDA and SQIVND (reference sequence). Trimming shortened V by 4 bases and J by 6 bases, and 6 bases separated the two germline ends. CDR3 in DNA: TGTGCCAGTAGTAGGGGGCATGAAAAACTGTTTTTT. It translates to CASSRGHEKLFF.

This clonotype was seen many times. The chain has TRBV5-5 and TRBJ1-4; 11 bases map to TRBD1. V trimming: 5 bases; J trimming: 8 bases; junction bases outside the gene matches: 8. The CDR3 is 15 amino acids. Germline CDR1 SGHKS, CDR2 YYEKEE (reference sequence). The CDR3 reads CASRRDRGTGEKLFF. CDR3 DNA sequence: TGTGCCAGCAGGCGGGACAGGGGGACCGGAGAAAAACTGTTTTTT.

The sample holds a few counts of this clonotype. The J gene is TRBJ2-3, the V gene TRBV7-3; 7 bases align to TRBD2. The CDR3 extends over 14 amino acids. Trimming took 5 bases from V and 0 from J; bases not matched to a gene: 2. The germline V gene has CDR1 SGHTA and CDR2 FQGTGA. DNA of the CDR3: TGTGCCAGCAGCACGGGACTAAGCACAGATACGCAGTATTTT. Its protein product is CASSTGLSTDTQYF.

This clonotype has ten or more counts. This chain connects TRBV20-1 to TRBJ2-1; 10 nucleotides line up with TRBD2. Per the germline V gene, CDR1 is DFQATT and CDR2 is SNEGSKA (reference sequence). With 5 bases clipped from V and 7 bases from J, the junction kept 8 bases outside the gene matches. The CDR3 extends over 14 amino acids. The CDR3 nucleotides are TGCAGTGCTCCTTCTAGCGGGAGTGGTAATGAGCAGTTCTTC. It specifies CSAPSSGSGNEQFF.

The chain couples TRBV7-8 to TRBJ1-5; D is undetermined. In germline, CDR1 is SGHVS, CDR2 FQNEAQ. The V end lost 3 bases, the J end lost 3 bases, and 9 bases lay between the germline ends. The CDR3 length is 14 residues. CDR3 amino acids: CASSFPGFNQPQHF. CDR3 coding DNA: TGTGCCAGCAGCTTTCCGGGGTTCAATCAGCCCCAGCATTTT.

This clonotype was counted ten times or more. The J gene is TRBJ2-2, the V gene TRBV7-2, with D possibly being TRBD1 (5 bases). Trimming took off 4 bases at V and 4 bases at J, with 10 bases between the two ends. Germline CDR1 and CDR2: SGHTA and FQGNSA. This CDR3 has 14 amino acids. CDR3 sequence (DNA): TGTGCCAGCAGCTCCCAAGGGGTCACCGGGGAGCTGTTTTTT. It translates to CASSSQGVTGELFF.

This clonotype was found many times. The chain links TRBV7-9 to TRBJ1-5; maybe TRBD1 (5 bases). CDR3 length: 14 residues. Germline-derived CDR1 and CDR2 are SEHNR and FQNEAQ (reference sequence). Between the trimmed V and J ends, which lost 5 bases and 7 bases, there was a span of 15 bases. The CDR3 nucleotides read TGTGCCAGCAGCCCTGTAGGGGACGGGCAGCCCCAGCATTTT. This gives the protein CASSPVGDGQPQHF.

In its sample, this clonotype was seen many times. The rearrangement joins TRBV20-1 to TRBJ2-5; 12 nucleotides align to TRBD2. The CDR3 contains 14 residues. V was clipped by 5 bases and J by 3 bases; unmatched bases: 4. CDR1 is DFQATT and CDR2 is SNEGSKA in the germline V gene (reference sequence). The CDR3 region is CSAERLAGEETQYF. CDR3 DNA sequence: TGCAGTGCTGAGAGACTAGCGGGAGAAGAGACCCAGTACTTC.

This clonotype was picked up many times. The V call is TRBV27, the J call TRBJ2-1; 7 bases are a match to TRBD2. J lost 13 bases, V lost 5 bases, and 11 bases had no gene match. This CDR3 is built from 13 residues. Per the germline V gene, CDR1 is MNHEY and CDR2 is SMNVEV (reference sequence). CDR3 residues: CASSIPGGSEQFF. Here the CDR3 DNA reads TGTGCCAGCAGTATCCCGGGCGGGAGTGAACAGTTCTTC.

This clonotype was detected ten times or more. The chain carries TRBV10-1 and TRBJ1-6; D is perhaps TRBD1 (5 bases). The CDR3 sequence is 14 residues long. Trimming removed 0 bases at V and 10 bases at J, with 10 bases between. Germline V gene data show CDR1 as WNHNN and CDR2 as SYGVQD (reference sequence). This chain's CDR3 is CASSESIGDSPLHF. In nucleotides, the CDR3 is TGCGCCAGCAGTGAGTCGATCGGGGACTCACCCCTCCACTTT.

This clonotype was seen a handful of times. The chain combines TRBV29-1 with TRBJ2-3; TRBD1 agrees at 9 bases. The germline CDR1 and CDR2 sequences are SQVTM and ANQGSEA. V shed 5 bases, J shed 4 bases, and the junction held 4 bases outside the gene matches. This CDR3 has 13 residues. CDR3 coding DNA: TGCAGCGTTAAGGACAGGGGACCAGATACGCAGTATTTT. The encoded protein is CSVKDRGPDTQYF.

This clonotype showed up just a few times. The chain employs TRBV20-1 and TRBJ1-1, with TRBD1 identical over 9 bases. Germline lookup yields CDR1 DFQATT and CDR2 SNEGSKA (reference sequence). This CDR3 has 13 residues. The junction had 12 bases not matched to a gene; V was cut back by 5 bases and J by 11 bases. CDR3 residues: CSALNDRGVEAFF. CDR3 in DNA: TGCAGTGCTTTAAATGACAGGGGGGTAGAGGCTTTCTTT.

In this sample, this clonotype turned up many times. CDR3: CASSPEGQGAMGEQFF. In nucleotides, the CDR3 is TGTGCCAGCTCACCAGAAGGACAGGGGGCAATGGGTGAGCAGTTCTTC. V is TRBV18 and J is TRBJ2-1, with 11 bases fitting TRBD1. The CDR3 runs to 16 residues. Germline assignment: CDR1 KGHSH and CDR2 LQKENI. The ends lost 2 bases at V and 9 bases at J; junction bases unmatched: 9.

This clonotype occurred many times. The chain uses TRBV6-5 and TRBJ1-2; unclear D gene. With 1 base removed from V and 4 bases from J, the gap between germline ends came to 10 bases. CDR3 length: 14 amino acids. The V gene's germline CDR1 is MNHEY and CDR2 SVGAGI. CDR3 nucleotide sequence: TGTGCCAGCAGTTACTTTCGGGTTGGCTATGGCTACACCTTC. Translated: CASSYFRVGYGYTF.

This clonotype was observed at least ten times. The V and J genes are TRBV5-1 and TRBJ2-1, with 8 positions matching TRBD1. The CDR3 is 14 amino acids. The V segment lost 3 bases and the J segment 4 bases; nucleotides outside the gene matches: 3. Germline V CDR1 and CDR2: SGHRS, YFSETQ. The CDR3 nucleotides read TGCGCCAGCAGCTCGGGACAGGTTTACAATGAGCAGTTCTTC. It codes for CASSSGQVYNEQFF. The full variable domain, its missing parts supplied by reference TRBV5-1 and TRBJ2-1, is KAGVTQTPRYLIKTRGQQVTLSCSPISGHRSVSWYQQTPGQGLQFLFEYFSETQRNKGNFPGRFSGRQFSNSRSEMNVSTLELGDSALYLCASSSGQVYNEQFFGPGTRLTVL.

This clonotype has ten or more counts. The chain combines TRBV6-6 with TRBJ2-7; 10 bases map to TRBD2. Germline V gene data show CDR1 as MNHNY and CDR2 as SVGAGI (reference sequence). This CDR3 comprises 16 residues. J lost 2 bases, V lost 4 bases, and 8 bases had no gene match. DNA of the CDR3: TGTGCCAGCAGTTCCCCCTGGACTAGCGGCGCCTACGAGCAGTACTTC. Encoded protein: CASSSPWTSGAYEQYF.

This clonotype was recorded many times. The rearrangement joins TRBV5-5 to TRBJ1-1, with D maybe TRBD1 (5 bases). V lost 3 bases and J lost 4, with 13 bases in between. The CDR3 consists of 14 residues. Germline V CDR1 and CDR2: SGHKS, YYEKEE (reference sequence). The CDR3 protein is CASSSAGGGTEAFF. The CDR3 region has the DNA TGTGCCAGCAGCTCCGCGGGGGGTGGCACTGAAGCTTTCTTT.

In this sample, this clonotype turned up many times. The chain has TRBV9 and TRBJ1-2; no reliable D call. From germline, CDR1 is SGDLS and CDR2 YYNGEE. This CDR3 spans 15 amino acids. Trimming took off 4 bases at V and 4 bases at J, with 17 bases between the two ends. The CDR3, as DNA: TGTGCCAGCAGCCCCACCGCCGGGGTGGGCTATGGCTACACCTTC. Translation gives CASSPTAGVGYGYTF.